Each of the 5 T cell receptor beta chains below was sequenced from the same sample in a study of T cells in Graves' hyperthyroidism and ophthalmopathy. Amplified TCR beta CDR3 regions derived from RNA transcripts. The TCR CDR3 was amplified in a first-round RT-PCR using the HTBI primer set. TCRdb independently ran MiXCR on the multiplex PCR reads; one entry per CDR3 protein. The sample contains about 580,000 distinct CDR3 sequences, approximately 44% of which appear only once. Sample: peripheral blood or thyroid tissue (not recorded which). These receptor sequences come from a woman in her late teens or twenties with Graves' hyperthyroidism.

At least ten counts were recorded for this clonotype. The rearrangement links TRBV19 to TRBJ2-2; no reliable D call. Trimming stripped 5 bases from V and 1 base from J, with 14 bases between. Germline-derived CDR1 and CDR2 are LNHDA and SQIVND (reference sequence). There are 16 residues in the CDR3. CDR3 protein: CASSAAFWGNTGELFF. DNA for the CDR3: TGTGCCAGTAGTGCGGCCTTTTGGGGGAACACCGGGGAGCTGTTTTTT.

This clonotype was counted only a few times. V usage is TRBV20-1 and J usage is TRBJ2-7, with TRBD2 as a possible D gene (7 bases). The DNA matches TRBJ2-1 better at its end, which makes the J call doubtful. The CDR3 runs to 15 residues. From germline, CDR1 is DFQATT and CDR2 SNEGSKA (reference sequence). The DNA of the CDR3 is TGCAGTGCTAGAGACGGGGGCGGGAGCTTCGATGAGCAGTTCTTC. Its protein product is CSARDGGGSFDEQFF.

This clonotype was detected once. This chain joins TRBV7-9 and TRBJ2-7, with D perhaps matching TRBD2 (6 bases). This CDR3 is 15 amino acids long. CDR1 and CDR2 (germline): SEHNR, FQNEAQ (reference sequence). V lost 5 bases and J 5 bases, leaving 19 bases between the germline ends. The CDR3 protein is CASSARDGWGDEQYF. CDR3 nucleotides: TGTGCCAGCAGCGCCCGGGACGGCTGGGGGGACGAGCAGTACTTC.

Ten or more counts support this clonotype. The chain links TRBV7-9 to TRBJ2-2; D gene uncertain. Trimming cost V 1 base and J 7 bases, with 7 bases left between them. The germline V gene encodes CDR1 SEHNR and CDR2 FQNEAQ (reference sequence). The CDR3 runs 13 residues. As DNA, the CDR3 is TGTGCCAGCAGCTTAGAGGGTAACGGGGAGCTGTTTTTT. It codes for CASSLEGNGELFF. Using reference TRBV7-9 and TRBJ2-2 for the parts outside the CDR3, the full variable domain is DTGVSQNPRHKITKRGQNVTFRCDPISEHNRLYWYRQTLGQGPEFLTYFQNEAQLEKSRLLSDRFSAERPKGSFSTLEIQRTEQGDSAMYLCASSLEGNGELFFGEGSRLTVL.

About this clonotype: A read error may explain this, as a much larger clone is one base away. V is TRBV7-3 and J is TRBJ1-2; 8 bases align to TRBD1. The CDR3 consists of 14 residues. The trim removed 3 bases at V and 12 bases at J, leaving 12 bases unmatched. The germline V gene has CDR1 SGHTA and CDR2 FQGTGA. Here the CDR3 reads CASSFGTAAGGHTF. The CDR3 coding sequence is TGTGCCAGCAGCTTTGGGACTGCGGCAGGGGGCCACACCTTC.